The 3 T cell receptor beta chains below were found in one sample sequenced in a study of blood T cell repertoires in COVID-19. The data were produced by immunoSEQ multiplex PCR, yet TCRdb's version contains in-frame clones alone and is incomplete. The sample shows approximately 140,000 clones, 84% of them seen only once. The material sequenced was peripheral blood. These receptors were collected from a young man with COVID-19, enrolled during active disease.

The chain links TRBV5-1 to TRBJ1-2; the D gene is possibly TRBD1 (6 bases). V was clipped by 4 bases and J by 3 bases, with 13 bases between them. Germline lookup yields CDR1 SGHRS and CDR2 YFSETQ. The CDR3 covers 14 residues. CDR3 region: CASSQDSFYYGYTF. DNA for the CDR3: TGCGCCAGCAGCCAGGACAGCTTTTACTATGGCTACACCTTC.

This clone was picked up a small number of times. An end of the junction does not agree with germline; a read error may underlie this. The V gene is TRBV7-7, the J gene TRBJ1-1; D is ambiguous. This CDR3 contains 13 residues. Germline CDR1 and CDR2: SSHAT and FNYEAQ (reference sequence). In DNA form, the CDR3 reads TGTGCTAGCAGCCCTGACATGAACACTGAAGCTTTCTTT. It encodes CASSPDMNTEAFF.

This rearrangement joins TRBV14 to TRBJ2-1; the D gene is possibly TRBD1 (5 bases). The CDR3 has 12 residues. V was trimmed by 4 bases and J by 13 bases, leaving 14 bases between them. Germline CDR1 and CDR2: SGHDN and FVKESK. The CDR3, as DNA: TGTGCCAGCAGCCCTTACCCCAGGGCCCAGTTCTTC. This codes for CASSPYPRAQFF.